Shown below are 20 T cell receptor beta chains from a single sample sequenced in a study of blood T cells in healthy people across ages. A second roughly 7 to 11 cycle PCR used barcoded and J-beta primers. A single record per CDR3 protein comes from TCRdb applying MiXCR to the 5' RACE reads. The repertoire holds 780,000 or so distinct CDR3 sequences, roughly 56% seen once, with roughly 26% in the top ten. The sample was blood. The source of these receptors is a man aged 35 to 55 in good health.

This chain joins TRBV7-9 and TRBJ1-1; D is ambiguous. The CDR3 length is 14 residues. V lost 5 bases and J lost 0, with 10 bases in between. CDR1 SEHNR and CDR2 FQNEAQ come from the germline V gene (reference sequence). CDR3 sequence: CASSQGQMNTEAFF. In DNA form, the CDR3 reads TGTGCCAGCAGCCAAGGGCAGATGAACACTGAAGCTTTCTTT.

CDR3 in amino acids: CASSSQGTNEQYF. The CDR3 nucleotides are TGCGCCAGCAGCTCCCAAGGGACCAATGAGCAGTACTTC. This chain links TRBV5-1 with TRBJ2-7; D is possibly TRBD1 or TRBD2 (5 bases each). V was pared by 3 bases and J by 7 bases, with 14 bases between. Germline CDR1 is SGHRS and CDR2 is YFSETQ. The CDR3 has 13 amino acids.

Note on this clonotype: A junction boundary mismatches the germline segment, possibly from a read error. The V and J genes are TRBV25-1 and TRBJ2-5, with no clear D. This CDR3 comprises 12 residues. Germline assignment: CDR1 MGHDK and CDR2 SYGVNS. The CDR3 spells CAGSESWETQYF. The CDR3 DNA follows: TGTGCCGGCAGTGAATCGTGGGAGACCCAGTACTTC. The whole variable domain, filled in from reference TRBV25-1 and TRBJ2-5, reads EADIYQTPRYLVIGTGKKITLECSQTMGHDKMYWYQQDPGMELHLIHYSYGVNSTEKGDLSSESTVSRIRTEHFPLTLESARPSHTSQYLCAGSESWETQYFGPGTRLLVL.

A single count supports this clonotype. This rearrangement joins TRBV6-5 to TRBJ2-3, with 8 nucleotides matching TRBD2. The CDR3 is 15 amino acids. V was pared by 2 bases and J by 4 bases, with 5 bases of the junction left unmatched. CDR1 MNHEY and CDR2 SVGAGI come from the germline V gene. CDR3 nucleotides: TGTGCCAGCAGTTACGACAGCGGGGGATCAGATACGCAGTATTTT. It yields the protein CASSYDSGGSDTQYF.

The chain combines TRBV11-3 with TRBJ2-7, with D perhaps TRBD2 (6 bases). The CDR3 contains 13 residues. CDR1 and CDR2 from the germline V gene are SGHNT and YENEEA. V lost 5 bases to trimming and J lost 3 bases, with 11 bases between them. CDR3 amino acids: CASSQWRGYEQYF. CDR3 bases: TGTGCCAGCAGCCAGTGGAGGGGCTACGAGCAGTACTTC.

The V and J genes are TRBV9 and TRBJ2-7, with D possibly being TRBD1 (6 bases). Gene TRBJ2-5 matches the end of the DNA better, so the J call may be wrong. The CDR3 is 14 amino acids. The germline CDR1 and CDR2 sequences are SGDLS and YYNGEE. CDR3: CASSVRDQGETQYF. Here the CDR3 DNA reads TGTGCCAGCAGCGTCAGGGACCAGGGGGAGACCCAGTACTTC.

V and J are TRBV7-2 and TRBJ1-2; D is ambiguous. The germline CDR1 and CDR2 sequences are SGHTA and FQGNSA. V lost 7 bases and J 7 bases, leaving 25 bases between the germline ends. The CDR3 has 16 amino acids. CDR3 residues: CASTEGRTRPASGYTF. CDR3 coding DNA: TGTGCCAGCACCGAGGGCCGCACCAGGCCCGCATCTGGCTACACCTTC.

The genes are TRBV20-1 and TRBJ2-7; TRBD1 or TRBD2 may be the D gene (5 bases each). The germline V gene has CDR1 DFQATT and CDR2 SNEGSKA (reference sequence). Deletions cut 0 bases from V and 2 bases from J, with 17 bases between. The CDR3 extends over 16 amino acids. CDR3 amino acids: CSARDLRGQGPYEQYF. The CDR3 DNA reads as TGCAGTGCTAGAGATTTGAGAGGGCAGGGACCCTACGAGCAGTACTTC.

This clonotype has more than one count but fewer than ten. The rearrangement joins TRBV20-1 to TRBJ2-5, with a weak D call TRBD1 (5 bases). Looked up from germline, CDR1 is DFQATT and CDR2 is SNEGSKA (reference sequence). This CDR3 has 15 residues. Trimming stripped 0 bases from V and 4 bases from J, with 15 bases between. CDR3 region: CSARDTWRQGETQYF. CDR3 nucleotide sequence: TGCAGTGCTAGAGATACGTGGCGGCAGGGAGAGACCCAGTACTTC.

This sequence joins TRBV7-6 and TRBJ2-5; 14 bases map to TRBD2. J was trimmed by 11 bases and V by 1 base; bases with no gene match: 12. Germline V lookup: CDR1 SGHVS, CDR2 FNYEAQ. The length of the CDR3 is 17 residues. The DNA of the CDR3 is TGTGCCAGCAGCTTAGAGGCGGGACTAGCGGGAGAGAGGGAGCAGTACTTC. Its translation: CASSLEAGLAGEREQYF.

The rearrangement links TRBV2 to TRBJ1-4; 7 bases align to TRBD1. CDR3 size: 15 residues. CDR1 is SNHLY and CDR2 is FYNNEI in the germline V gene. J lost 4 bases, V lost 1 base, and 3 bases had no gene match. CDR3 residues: CASSEGGQFNEKLFF. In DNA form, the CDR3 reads TGTGCCAGCAGTGAAGGGGGACAGTTTAATGAAAAACTGTTTTTT. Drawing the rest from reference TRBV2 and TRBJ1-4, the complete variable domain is EPEVTQTPSHQVTQMGQEVILRCVPISNHLYFYWYRQILGQKVEFLVSFYNNEISEKSEIFDDQFSVERPDGSNFTLKIRSTKLEDSAMYFCASSEGGQFNEKLFFGSGTQLSVL.

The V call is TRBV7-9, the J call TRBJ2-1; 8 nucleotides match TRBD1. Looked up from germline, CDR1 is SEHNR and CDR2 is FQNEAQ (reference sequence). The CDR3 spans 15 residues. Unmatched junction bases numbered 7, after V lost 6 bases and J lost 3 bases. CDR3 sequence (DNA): TGTGCCAGCAGTTCACCAGGGGGCGTCTACAATGAGCAGTTCTTC. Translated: CASSSPGGVYNEQFF.

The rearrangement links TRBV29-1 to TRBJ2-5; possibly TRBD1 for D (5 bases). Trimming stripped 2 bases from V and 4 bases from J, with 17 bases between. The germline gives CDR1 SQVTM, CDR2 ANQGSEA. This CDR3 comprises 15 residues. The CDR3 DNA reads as TGCAGCGTTGAAAAGTTCTCAGGGATGAGAGAGACCCAGTACTTC. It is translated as CSVEKFSGMRETQYF. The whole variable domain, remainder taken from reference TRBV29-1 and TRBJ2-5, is SAVISQKPSRDICQRGTSLTIQCQVDSQVTMMFWYRQQPGQSLTLIATANQGSEATYESGFVIDKFPISRPNLTFSTLTVSNMSPEDSSIYLCSVEKFSGMRETQYFGPGTRLLVL.

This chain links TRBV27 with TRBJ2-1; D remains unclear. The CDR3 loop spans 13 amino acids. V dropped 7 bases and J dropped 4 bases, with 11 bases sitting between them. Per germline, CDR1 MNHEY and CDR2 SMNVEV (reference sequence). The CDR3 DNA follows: TGTGCCAGCAAGGAAAACAATTACAATGAGCAGTTCTTC. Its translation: CASKENNYNEQFF.

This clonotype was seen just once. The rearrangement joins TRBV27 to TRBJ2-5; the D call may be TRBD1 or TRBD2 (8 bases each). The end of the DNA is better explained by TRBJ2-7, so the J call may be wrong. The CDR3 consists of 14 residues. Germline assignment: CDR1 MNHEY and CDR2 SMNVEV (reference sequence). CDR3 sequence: CASSSQRGTGEQYF. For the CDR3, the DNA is TGTGCCAGCAGTTCCCAGCGGGGGACAGGCGAGCAGTACTTC.

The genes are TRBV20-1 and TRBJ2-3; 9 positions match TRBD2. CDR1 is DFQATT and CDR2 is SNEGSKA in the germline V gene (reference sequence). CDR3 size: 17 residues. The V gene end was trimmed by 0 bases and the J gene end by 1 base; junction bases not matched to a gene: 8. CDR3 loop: CSARDVSSGIGTDTQYF. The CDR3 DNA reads TGCAGTGCTAGAGATGTCTCTAGCGGGATCGGCACAGATACGCAGTATTTT.

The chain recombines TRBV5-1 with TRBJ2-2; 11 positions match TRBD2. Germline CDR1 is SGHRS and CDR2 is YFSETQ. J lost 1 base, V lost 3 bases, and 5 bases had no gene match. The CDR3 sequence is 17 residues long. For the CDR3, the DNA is TGCGCCAGCAGCTCCGTTGGGACTAGCGGGAACACCGGGGAGCTGTTTTTT. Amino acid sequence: CASSSVGTSGNTGELFF.

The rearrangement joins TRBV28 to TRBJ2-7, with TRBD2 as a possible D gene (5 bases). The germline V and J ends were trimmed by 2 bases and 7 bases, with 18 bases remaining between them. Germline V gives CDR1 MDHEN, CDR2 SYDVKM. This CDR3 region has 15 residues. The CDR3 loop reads CASSLDYRGRYEQYF. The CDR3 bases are TGTGCCAGCAGTTTAGATTATCGGGGTCGGTATGAGCAGTACTTC.

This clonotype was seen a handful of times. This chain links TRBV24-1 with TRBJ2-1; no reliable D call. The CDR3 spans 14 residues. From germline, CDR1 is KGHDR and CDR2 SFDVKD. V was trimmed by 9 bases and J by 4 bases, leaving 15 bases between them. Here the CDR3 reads CATQFSGRYNEQFF. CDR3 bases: TGTGCCACCCAGTTTTCGGGCCGTTACAATGAGCAGTTCTTC.

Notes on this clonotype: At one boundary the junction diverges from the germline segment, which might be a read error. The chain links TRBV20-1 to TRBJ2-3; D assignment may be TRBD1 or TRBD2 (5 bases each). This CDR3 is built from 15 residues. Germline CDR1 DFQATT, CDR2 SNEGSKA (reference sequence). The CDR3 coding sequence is TGCAGTGCTAGGCGATCGGGGCAGGTCACAGGTACGCAGTATTTT. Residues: CSARRSGQVTGTQYF.